This TCR beta chain was identified in a study of CD8+ T cells in alopecia areata. Across the whole study: Treated patients were dosed with oral tofacitinib, taking 5 to 10 mg twice daily.

This sample's treatment: oral pan-JAK inhibitor, 5-10 mg twice daily. cDNA reverse transcribed from extracted RNA served as the sequencing template. TCRdb keeps only in-frame clones here, not all; method: immunoSEQ multiplex PCR. Of about 140,000 clones in the sample, around 83% were seen once. The CDR3 consists of 16 residues. V gave up 5 bases and J gave up 3 bases; unmatched junction bases: 7. The V gene's germline CDR1 is MNHEY and CDR2 SMNVEV (reference sequence). The receptor was isolated from a human donor with alopecia areata. Sample: CD8+ T cells sorted from blood, taken at week 4, from a patient treated with tofacitinib. This chain links TRBV27 with TRBJ2-1; the match to TRBD1 covers 10 bases. The CDR3 spells CASSPQGQGFYNEQFF. DNA of the CDR3: TGTGCCAGCAGTCCCCAGGGACAGGGGTTCTACAATGAGCAGTTCTTC.